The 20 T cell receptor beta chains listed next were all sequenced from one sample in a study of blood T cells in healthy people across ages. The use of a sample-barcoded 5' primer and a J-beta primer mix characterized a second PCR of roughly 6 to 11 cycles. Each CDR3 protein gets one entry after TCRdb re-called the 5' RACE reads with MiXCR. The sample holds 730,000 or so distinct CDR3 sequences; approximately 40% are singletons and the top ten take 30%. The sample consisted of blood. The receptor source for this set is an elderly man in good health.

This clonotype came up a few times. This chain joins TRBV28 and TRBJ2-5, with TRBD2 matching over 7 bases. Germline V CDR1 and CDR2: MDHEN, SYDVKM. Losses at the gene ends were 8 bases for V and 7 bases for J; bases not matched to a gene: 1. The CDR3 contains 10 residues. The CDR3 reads CASGGGTQYF. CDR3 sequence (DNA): TGTGCCAGCGGCGGGGGGACCCAGTACTTC.

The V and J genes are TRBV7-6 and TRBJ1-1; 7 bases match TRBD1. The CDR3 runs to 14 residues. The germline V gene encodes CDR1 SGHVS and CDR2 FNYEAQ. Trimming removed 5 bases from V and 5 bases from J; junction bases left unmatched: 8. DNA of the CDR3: TGTGCCAGCAGCCCAGACAGGGTTTATACTGAAGCTTTCTTT. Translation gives CASSPDRVYTEAFF.

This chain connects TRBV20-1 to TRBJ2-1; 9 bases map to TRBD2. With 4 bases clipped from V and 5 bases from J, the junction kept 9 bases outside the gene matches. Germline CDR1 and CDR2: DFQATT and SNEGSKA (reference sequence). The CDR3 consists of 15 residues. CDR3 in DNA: TGCAGTGCTAAAGATAGCGGGAGCTTAAACAATGAGCAGTTCTTC. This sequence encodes CSAKDSGSLNNEQFF.

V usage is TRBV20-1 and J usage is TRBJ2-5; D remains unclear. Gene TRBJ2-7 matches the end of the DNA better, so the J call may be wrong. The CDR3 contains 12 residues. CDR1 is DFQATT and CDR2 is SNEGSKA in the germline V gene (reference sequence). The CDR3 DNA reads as TGCAGTGCTAGAGATCTAGGATACGAGCAGTACTTC. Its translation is CSARDLGYEQYF.

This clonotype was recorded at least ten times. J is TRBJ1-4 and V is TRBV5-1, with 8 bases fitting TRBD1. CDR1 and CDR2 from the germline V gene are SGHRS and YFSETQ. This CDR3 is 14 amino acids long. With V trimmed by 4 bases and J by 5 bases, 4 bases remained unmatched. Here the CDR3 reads CASSPGTGNEKLFF. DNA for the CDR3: TGCGCCAGCAGCCCTGGGACAGGCAATGAAAAACTGTTTTTT. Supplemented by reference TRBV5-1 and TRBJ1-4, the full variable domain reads KAGVTQTPRYLIKTRGQQVTLSCSPISGHRSVSWYQQTPGQGLQFLFEYFSETQRNKGNFPGRFSGRQFSNSRSEMNVSTLELGDSALYLCASSPGTGNEKLFFGSGTQLSVL.

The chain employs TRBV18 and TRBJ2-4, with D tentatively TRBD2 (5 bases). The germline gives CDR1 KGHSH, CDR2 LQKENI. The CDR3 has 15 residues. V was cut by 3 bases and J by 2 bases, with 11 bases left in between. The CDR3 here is CASSPAGVTKNIQYF. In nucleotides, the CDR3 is TGTGCCAGCTCACCGGCCGGGGTGACCAAAAACATTCAGTACTTC.

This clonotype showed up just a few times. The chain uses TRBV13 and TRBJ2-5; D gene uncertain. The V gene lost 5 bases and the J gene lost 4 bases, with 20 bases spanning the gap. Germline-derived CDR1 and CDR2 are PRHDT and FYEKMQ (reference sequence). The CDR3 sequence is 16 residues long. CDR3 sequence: CASSPQPRSAGETQYF. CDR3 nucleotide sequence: TGTGCCAGCAGCCCACAGCCGAGGAGTGCTGGAGAGACCCAGTACTTC.

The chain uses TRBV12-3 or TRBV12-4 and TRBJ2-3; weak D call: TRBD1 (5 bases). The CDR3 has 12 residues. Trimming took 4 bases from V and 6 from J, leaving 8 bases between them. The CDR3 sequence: CASSSGFDTQYF. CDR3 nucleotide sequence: TGTGCCAGCAGTTCAGGGTTCGATACGCAGTATTTT.

As DNA, the CDR3 is TGTGCCATCAGTGGGGGGGCAGAGCAGCCCCAGCATTTT. This encodes CAISGGAEQPQHF. The chain links TRBV10-3 to TRBJ1-5, with D perhaps matching TRBD1 (6 bases). Germline CDR1 and CDR2: ENHRY and SYGVKD. The CDR3 length is 13 residues. Trimming took off 4 bases at V and 7 bases at J, with 11 bases between the two ends.

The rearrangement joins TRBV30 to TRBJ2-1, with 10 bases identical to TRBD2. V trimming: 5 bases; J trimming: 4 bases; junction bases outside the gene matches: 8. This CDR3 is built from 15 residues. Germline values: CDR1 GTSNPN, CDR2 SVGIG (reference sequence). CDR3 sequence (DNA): TGTGCCTGGTCCCCCTGGACTAGCGGTTACAATGAGCAGTTCTTC. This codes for CAWSPWTSGYNEQFF. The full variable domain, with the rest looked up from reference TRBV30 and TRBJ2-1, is SQTIHQWPATLVQPVGSPLSLECTVEGTSNPNLYWYRQAAGRGLQLLFYSVGIGQISSEVPQNLSASRPQDRQFILSSKKLLLSDSGFYLCAWSPWTSGYNEQFFGPGTRLTVL.

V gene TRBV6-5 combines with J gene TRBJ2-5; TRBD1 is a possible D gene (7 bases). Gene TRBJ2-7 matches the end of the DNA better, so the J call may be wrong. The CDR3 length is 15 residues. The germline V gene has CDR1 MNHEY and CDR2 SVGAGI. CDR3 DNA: TGTGCCAGCAGTTACTCGGGCAGGGGGGTTGGCGAGCAGTACTTC. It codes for CASSYSGRGVGEQYF.

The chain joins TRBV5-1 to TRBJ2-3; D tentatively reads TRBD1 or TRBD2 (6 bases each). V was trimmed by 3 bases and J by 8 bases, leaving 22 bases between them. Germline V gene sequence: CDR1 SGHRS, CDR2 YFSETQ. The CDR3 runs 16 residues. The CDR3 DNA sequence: TGCGCCAGCAGCTATACTAGCAGGGGCCAGTCTGGTACGCAGTATTTT. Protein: CASSYTSRGQSGTQYF.

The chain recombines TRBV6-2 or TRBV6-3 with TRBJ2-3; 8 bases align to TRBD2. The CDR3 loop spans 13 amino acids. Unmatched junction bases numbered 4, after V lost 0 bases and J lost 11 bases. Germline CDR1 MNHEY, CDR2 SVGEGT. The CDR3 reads CASSYSAGGGQYF. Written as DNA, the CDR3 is TGTGCCAGCAGTTACTCCGCGGGAGGAGGGCAGTATTTT.

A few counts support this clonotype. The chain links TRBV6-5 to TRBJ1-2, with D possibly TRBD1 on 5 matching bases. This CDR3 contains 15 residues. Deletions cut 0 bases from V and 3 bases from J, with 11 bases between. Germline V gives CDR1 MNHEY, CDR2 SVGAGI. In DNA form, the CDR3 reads TGTGCCAGCAGTTACTCCGAACGGGGGGACTATGGCTACACCTTC. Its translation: CASSYSERGDYGYTF.

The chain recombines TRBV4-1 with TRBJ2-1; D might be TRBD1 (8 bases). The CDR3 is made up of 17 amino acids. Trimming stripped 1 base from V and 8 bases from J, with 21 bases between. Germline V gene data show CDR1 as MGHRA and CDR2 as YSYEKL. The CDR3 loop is CASSQGHGQGGYDEQFF. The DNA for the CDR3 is TGCGCCAGCAGCCAAGGTCACGGACAGGGAGGGTACGATGAGCAGTTCTTC.

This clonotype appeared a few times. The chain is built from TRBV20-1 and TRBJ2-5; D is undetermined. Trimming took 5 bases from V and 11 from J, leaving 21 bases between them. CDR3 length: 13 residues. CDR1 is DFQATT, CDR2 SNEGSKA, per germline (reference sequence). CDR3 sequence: CSAPGRSYNEQYF. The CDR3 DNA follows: TGCAGTGCTCCCGGCAGGAGCTACAATGAGCAGTACTTC.

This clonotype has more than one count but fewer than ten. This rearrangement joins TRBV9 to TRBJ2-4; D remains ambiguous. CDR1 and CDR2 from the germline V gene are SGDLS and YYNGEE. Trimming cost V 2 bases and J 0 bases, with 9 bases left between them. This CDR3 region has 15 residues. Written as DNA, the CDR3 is TGTGCCAGCAGCGTTGGTAACGCAGCCAAAAACATTCAGTACTTC. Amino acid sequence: CASSVGNAAKNIQYF. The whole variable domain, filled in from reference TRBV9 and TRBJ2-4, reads DSGVTQTPKHLITATGQRVTLRCSPRSGDLSVYWYQQSLDQGLQFLIQYYNGEERAKGNILERFSAQQFPDLHSELNLSSLELGDSALYFCASSVGNAAKNIQYFGAGTRLSVL.

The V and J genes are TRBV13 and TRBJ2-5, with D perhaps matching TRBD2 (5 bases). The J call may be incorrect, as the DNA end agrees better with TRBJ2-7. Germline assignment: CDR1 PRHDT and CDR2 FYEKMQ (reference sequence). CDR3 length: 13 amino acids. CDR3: CASSLRPRGEQYF. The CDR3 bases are TGTGCCAGCAGCTTACGTCCTCGGGGCGAGCAGTACTTC.

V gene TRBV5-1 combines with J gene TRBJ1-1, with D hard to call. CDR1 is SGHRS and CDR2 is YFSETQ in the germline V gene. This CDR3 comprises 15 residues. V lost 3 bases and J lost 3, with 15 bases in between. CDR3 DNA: TGCGCCAGCAGCTCAGACCCCTTGGACTACACTGAAGCTTTCTTT. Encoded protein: CASSSDPLDYTEAFF.

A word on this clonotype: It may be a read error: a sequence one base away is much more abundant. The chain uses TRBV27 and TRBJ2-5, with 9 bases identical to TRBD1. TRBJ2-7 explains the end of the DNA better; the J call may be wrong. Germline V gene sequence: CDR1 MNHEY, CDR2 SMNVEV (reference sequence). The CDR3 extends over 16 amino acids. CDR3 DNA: TGTACCAGCAGTTTATCCTGGACAGGGGCAACTGGCGAGCAGTACTTC. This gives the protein CTSSLSWTGATGEQYF.